This is a list of T cell receptor beta chains from one sample in a study of blood T cell repertoires in COVID-19. The assay was immunoSEQ multiplex PCR, and TCRdb's table has in-frame clones only and misses some. This table holds around 130,000 clones, 70% to 80% found once. The sample was peripheral blood. The receptors shown here come from a human donor in a cohort sampled during active COVID-19. CDR3s include the opening cysteine and the closing phenylalanine or tryptophan. A D gene is named only where the DNA matches it firmly. A row's size may be missing; if present it is once, few, many or a size class.

d_call	v_call	clone_size	j_call	cdr3_aa	cdr3_nt
TRBD2	TRBV27	.	TRBJ2-5	CASSFLPPGLAGGLYQETQYF	TGTGCCAGCAGTTTCCTCCCCCCCGGACTAGCGGGGGGGTTGTACCAAGAGACCCAGTACTTC
.	TRBV4-2	few	TRBJ2-5	CASSQEARKGETQYF	TGTGCCAGCAGCCAAGAAGCACGGAAGGGGGAGACCCAGTACTTC
.	TRBV7-9	.	TRBJ2-1	CASSRGEDEQFF	TGTGCCAGCTCCAGGGGGGAGGATGAGCAGTTCTTC
.	TRBV7-9	.	TRBJ1-3	CASSLLEGVGGNTIYF	TGTGCCAGCAGCTTACTTGAGGGGGTAGGAGGAAACACCATATATTTT
TRBD1	TRBV28	.	TRBJ1-2	CASSLTQGSGYTF	TGTGCCAGCAGTTTAACACAGGGGTCTGGCTACACCTTC
.	TRBV7-2	.	TRBJ2-3	CASSPLSSTDTQYF	TGTGCCAGCAGCCCCCTGAGCAGCACAGATACGCAGTATTTT
.	TRBV4-2	.	TRBJ1-2	CASSPSGYGYTF	TGTGCCAGCAGCCCCTCGGGGTATGGCTACACCTTC
.	TRBV19	.	TRBJ1-2	CASSITRADSSGYTF	TGTGCCAGTAGTATCACCCGGGCGGACTCGAGTGGCTACACCTTC
TRBD2	TRBV9	.	TRBJ2-2	CASSARSRGLASGGELFF	TGTGCCAGCAGCGCCCGGTCGAGAGGACTAGCGTCTGGCGGGGAGCTGTTTTTT
.	TRBV2	.	TRBJ2-7	CASSEAGAIHEQYF	TGTGCCAGCAGTGAAGCCGGAGCCATCCACGAGCAGTACTTC
.	TRBV4-1	few	TRBJ1-2	CASSQPTRGDYGYTF	TGCGCCAGCAGCCAGCCGACACGGGGGGACTATGGCTACACCTTC
TRBD1	TRBV16	.	TRBJ1-1	CASSQGRQGGTEAFF	TGTGCCAGCAGCCAGGGCCGACAGGGGGGAACTGAAGCTTTCTTT
TRBD1	TRBV5-6	.	TRBJ2-7	CASSPAGRDRELLDF	TGTGCCAGCAGCCCAGCAGGACGGGACAGGGAGTTATTGGACTTC
.	TRBV3-1/TRBV3-2	.	TRBJ1-5	CASSQSSVQPQHF	TGTGCCAGCAGCCAATCTTCGGTTCAGCCCCAGCATTTT
.	TRBV29-1	.	TRBJ2-7	CSVGAGVWEQYF	TGCAGCGTTGGGGCAGGGGTTTGGGAGCAGTACTTC
.	TRBV4-1	.	TRBJ2-2	CASSGRTTSSTGELFF	TGCGCCAGCAGCGGGCGGACAACCTCGAGCACCGGGGAGCTGTTTTTT
.	TRBV5-1	.	TRBJ2-7	CASSLSQGYEQYF	TGCGCCAGCAGCCTTTCACAGGGTTACGAGCAGTACTTC
TRBD1	TRBV6-2/TRBV6-3	.	TRBJ1-4	CASSAATGQLNEKLFF	TGTGCCAGCAGTGCCGCTACGGGACAGCTCAATGAAAAACTGTTTTTT
.	TRBV28	.	TRBJ2-3	CASSSRGYTDTQYF	TGTGCCAGCAGTAGTAGGGGGTACACAGATACGCAGTATTTT
.	TRBV18	.	TRBJ2-1	CASSPPNRPFSYNEQFF	TGTGCCAGCTCACCACCGAACAGGCCGTTCTCCTACAATGAGCAGTTCTTC
.	TRBV18	.	TRBJ1-1	CASSLGGGNTEAFF	TGTGCCAGCTCACTGGGAGGGGGGAACACTGAAGCTTTCTTT
TRBD1	TRBV29-1	.	TRBJ1-3	CSVVGQGTGNTIYF	TGCAGCGTTGTGGGACAGGGCACTGGAAACACCATATATTTT
.	TRBV18	few	TRBJ1-6	CASSLGRVKSPLHF	TGTGCCAGCTCTTTGGGCAGGGTGAAGTCACCCCTCCACTTT
.	TRBV5-4	.	TRBJ2-5	CASSLGTLPGETQYF	TGTGCCAGCAGCTTGGGTACTCTCCCGGGGGAGACCCAGTACTTC
TRBD1	TRBV11-3	.	TRBJ2-3	CASSFDRDRVADTQYF	TGTGCCAGCAGCTTCGACCGGGACAGGGTGGCAGATACGCAGTATTTT
.	TRBV6-1	.	TRBJ1-6	CASSESRGYNSPLHF	TGTGCCAGCAGTGAAAGCCGCGGCTATAATTCACCCCTCCACTTT